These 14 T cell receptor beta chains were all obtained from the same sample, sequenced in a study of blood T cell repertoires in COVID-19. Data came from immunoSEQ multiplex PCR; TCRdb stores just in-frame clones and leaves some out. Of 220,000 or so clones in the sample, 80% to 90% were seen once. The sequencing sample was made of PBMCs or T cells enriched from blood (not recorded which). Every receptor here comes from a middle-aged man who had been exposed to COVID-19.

The CDR3 region is CASSLTLSQLGNTEAFF. The DNA for the CDR3 is TGCGCCAGCAGTTTAACCCTATCTCAACTCGGGAACACTGAAGCTTTCTTT. This chain joins TRBV5-1 and TRBJ1-1; D ambiguous. Trimming pared 5 bases from V and 1 base from J, leaving 21 bases between. This CDR3 contains 17 residues. The germline V gene encodes CDR1 SGHRS and CDR2 YFSETQ.

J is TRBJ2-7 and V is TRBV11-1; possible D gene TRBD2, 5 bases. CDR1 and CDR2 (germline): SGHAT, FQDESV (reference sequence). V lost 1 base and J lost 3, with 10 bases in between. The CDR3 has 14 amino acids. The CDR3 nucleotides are TGTGCCAGCAGCTTAGTAGGACTTGTCTACGAGCAGTACTTC. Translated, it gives CASSLVGLVYEQYF. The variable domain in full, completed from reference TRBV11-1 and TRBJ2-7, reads EAEVAQSPRYKITEKSQAVAFWCDPISGHATLYWYRQILGQGPELLVQFQDESVVDDSQLPKDRFSAERLKGVDSTLKIQPAELGDSAMYLCASSLVGLVYEQYFGPGTRLTVT.

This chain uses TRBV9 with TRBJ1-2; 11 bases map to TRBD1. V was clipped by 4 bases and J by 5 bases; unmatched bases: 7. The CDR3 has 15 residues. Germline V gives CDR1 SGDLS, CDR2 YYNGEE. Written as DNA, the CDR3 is TGTGCCAGCAGCCCCGGGACAGGGGGAGGGTATGGCTACACCTTC. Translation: CASSPGTGGGYGYTF.

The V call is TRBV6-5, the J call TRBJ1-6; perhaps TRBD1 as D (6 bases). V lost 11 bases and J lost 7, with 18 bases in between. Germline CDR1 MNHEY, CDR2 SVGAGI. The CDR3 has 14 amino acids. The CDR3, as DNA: TGTGCCGGGAACCCGGGACAAACAAATTCACCCCTCCACTTT. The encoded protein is CAGNPGQTNSPLHF.

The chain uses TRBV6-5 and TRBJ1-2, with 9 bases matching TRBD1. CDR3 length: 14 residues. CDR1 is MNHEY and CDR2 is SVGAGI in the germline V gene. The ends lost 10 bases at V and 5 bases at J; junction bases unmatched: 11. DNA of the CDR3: TGTGCCACGATTTATACAGGGGGCGGATATGGCTACACCTTC. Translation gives CATIYTGGGYGYTF.

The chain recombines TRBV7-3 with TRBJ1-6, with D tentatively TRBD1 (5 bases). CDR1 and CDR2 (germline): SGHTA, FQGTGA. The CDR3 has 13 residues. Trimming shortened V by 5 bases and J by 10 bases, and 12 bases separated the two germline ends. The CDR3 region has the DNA TGTGCCAGCAGCCGAGGGACTGGCTCACCCCTCCACTTT. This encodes CASSRGTGSPLHF.

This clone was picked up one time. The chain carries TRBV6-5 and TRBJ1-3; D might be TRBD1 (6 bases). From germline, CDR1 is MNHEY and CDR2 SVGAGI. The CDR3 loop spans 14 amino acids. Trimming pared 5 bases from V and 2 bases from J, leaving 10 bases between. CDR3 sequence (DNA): TGTGCCAGCAGTAGGGGGAAGACTGGAAACACCATATATTTT. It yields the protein CASSRGKTGNTIYF.

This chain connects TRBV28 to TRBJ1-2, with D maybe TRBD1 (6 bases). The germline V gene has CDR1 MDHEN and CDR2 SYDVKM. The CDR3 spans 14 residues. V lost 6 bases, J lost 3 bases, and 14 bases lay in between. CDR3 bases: TGTGCCAGCAGCCCTCAGACAGGATACTATGGCTACACCTTC. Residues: CASSPQTGYYGYTF.

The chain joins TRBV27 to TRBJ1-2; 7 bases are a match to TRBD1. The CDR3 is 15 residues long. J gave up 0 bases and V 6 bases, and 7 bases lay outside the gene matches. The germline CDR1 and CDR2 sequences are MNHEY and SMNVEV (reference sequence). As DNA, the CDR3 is TGTGCCAGCAGACGAGGGGACAGAACTAACTATGGCTACACCTTC. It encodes CASRRGDRTNYGYTF.

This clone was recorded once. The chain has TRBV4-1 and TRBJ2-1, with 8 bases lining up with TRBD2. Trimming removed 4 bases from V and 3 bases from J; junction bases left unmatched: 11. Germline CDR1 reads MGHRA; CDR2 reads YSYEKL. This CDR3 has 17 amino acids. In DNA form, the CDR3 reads TGCGCCAGCAGCCGCGGGGAGCGGGGGCTCAACTACAATGAGCAGTTCTTC. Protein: CASSRGERGLNYNEQFF.

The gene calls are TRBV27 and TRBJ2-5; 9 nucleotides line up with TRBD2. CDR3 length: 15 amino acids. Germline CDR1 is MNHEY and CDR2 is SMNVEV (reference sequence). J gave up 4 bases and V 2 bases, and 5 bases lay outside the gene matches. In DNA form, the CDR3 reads TGTGCCAGCAGTTTACTAGCGGGGAGTAGAGAGACCCAGTACTTC. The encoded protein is CASSLLAGSRETQYF.

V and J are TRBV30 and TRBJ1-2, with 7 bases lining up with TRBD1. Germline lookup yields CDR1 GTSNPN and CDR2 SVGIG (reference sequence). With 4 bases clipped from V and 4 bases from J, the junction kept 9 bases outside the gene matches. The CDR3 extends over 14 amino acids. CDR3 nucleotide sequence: TGTGCCTGGACCCGGGACAGCTCAATCTATGGCTACACCTTC. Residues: CAWTRDSSIYGYTF.

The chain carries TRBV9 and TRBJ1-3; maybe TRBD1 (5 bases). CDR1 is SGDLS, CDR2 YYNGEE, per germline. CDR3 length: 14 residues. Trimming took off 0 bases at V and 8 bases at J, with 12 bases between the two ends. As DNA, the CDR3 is TGTGCCAGCAGCGTAGCAGGGAAGTCGGACACCATATATTTT. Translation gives CASSVAGKSDTIYF.

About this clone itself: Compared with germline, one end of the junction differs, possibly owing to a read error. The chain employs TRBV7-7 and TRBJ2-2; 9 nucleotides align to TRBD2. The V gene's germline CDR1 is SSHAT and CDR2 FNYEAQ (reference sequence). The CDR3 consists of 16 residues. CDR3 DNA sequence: TGTGCTAGCAGCCCTGTAGCGGGAGCTAACACCGGGGAGCTGTTTTTT. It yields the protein CASSPVAGANTGELFF.